This paragraph covers one TCR beta chain sequence. Its antigen is unknown. Donors counted as nominally healthy when sampled, yet unrecorded immune exposures were likely. This CDR3 contains 15 residues. The ends were cut back, 5 bases at V and 2 bases at J, with 16 bases in the middle. CDR1 is SQVTM, CDR2 ANQGSEA, per germline. Amplification used 60 Vbeta primers and 13 Jbeta primers. The table came from immunoSEQ multiplex PCR; TCRdb's copy has only in-frame clones and leaves some out. This table holds about 110,000 clones, around 85% found once. The data originate from a study of cytomegalovirus exposure and HLA in healthy donors. Study-level findings and limits: Some TCR beta chains (roughly 160 of them) were listed as cytomegalovirus-associated. Association of 17,000 or so TCR beta sequences with HLA alleles was found at 0.05 false discovery rate in a later analysis. As a later analysis revealed, most CMV-associated TCR beta chains appeared HLA-restricted.

The source of this sequence is a man aged 40-49 years in good health and CMV-seronegative. The chain recombines TRBV29-1 with TRBJ2-1; tentatively, D is TRBD1 (7 bases). The sequencing input was PBMCs. The CDR3 sequence: CSVSPGGRPYNEQFF. Written as DNA, the CDR3 is TGCAGCGTTTCCCCAGGGGGGAGACCCTACAATGAGCAGTTCTTC.